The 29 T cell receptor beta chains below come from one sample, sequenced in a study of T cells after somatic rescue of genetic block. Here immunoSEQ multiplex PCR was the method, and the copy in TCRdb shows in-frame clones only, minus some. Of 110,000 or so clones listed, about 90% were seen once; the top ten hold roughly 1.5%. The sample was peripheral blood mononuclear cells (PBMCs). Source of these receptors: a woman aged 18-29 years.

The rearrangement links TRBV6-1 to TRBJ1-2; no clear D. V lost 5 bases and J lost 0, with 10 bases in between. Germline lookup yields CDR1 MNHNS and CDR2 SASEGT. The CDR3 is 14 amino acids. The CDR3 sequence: CASSLTRANYGYTF. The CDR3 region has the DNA TGTGCCAGCAGTCTCACAAGAGCTAACTATGGCTACACCTTC.

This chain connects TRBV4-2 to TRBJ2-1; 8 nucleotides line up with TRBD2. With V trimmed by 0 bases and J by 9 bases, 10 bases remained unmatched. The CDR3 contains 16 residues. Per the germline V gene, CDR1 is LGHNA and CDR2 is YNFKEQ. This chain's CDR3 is CASSQDETGGPSEQFF. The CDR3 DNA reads TGTGCCAGCAGCCAAGATGAGACGGGGGGGCCCAGTGAGCAGTTCTTC.

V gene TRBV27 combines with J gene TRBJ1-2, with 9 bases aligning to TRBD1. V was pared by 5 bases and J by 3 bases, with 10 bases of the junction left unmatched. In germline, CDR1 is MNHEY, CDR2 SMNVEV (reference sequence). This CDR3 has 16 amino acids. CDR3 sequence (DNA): TGTGCCAGCAGTCCCCGGGGACAGGGAACGTACTATGGCTACACCTTC. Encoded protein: CASSPRGQGTYYGYTF.

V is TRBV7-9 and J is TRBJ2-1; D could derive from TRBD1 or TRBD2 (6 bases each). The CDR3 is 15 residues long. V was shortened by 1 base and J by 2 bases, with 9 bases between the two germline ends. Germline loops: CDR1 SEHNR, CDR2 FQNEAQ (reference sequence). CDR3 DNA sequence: TGTGCCAGCAGCTTAGAGGGGGGACCCTACAATGAGCAGTTCTTC. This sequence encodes CASSLEGGPYNEQFF.

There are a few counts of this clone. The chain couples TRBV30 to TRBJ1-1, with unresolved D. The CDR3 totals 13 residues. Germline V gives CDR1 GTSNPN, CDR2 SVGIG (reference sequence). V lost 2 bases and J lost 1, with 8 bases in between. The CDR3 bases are TGTGCCTGGAGTCGCGGTGGGAACACTGAAGCTTTCTTT. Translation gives CAWSRGGNTEAFF. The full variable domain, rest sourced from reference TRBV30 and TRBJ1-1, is SQTIHQWPATLVQPVGSPLSLECTVEGTSNPNLYWYRQAAGRGLQLLFYSVGIGQISSEVPQNLSASRPQDRQFILSSKKLLLSDSGFYLCAWSRGGNTEAFFGQGTRLTVV.

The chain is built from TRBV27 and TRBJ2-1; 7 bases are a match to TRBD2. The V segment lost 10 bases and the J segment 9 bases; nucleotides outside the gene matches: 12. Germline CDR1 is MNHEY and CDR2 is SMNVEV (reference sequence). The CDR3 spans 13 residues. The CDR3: CATCRDYQGEQFF. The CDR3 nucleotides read TGTGCCACATGCCGGGACTATCAGGGTGAGCAGTTCTTC.

The CDR3 loop is CASSSLAGGYNEQFF. The CDR3 DNA is TGTGCCAGCAGCTCGCTAGCGGGGGGTTACAATGAGCAGTTCTTC. This chain links TRBV5-6 with TRBJ2-1, with 11 bases fitting TRBD2. The J segment lost 4 bases and the V segment lost 3 bases, leaving 3 bases of the junction unmatched. This CDR3 has 15 residues. CDR1 SGHDT and CDR2 YYEEEE come from the germline V gene.

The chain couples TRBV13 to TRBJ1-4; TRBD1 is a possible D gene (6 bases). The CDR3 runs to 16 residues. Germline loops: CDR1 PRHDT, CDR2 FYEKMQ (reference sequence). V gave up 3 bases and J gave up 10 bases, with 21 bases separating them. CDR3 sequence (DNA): TGTGCCAGCAGCTTTCGGCGCGGTCCATTAGGGGGAAAACTGTTTTTT. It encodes CASSFRRGPLGGKLFF.

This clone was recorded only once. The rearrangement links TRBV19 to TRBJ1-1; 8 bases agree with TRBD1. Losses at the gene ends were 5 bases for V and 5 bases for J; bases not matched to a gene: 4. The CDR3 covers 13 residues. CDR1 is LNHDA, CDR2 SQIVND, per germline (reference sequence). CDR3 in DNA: TGTGCCAGTAGTTTCAGGGGGCCGACTGAAGCTTTCTTT. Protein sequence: CASSFRGPTEAFF.

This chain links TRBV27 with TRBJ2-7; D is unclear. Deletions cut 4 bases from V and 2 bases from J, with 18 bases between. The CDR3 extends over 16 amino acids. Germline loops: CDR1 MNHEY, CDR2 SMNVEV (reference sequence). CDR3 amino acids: CASSSLSNPSTYEQYF. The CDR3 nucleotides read TGTGCCAGCAGTTCTCTCTCTAACCCCAGCACCTACGAGCAGTACTTC.

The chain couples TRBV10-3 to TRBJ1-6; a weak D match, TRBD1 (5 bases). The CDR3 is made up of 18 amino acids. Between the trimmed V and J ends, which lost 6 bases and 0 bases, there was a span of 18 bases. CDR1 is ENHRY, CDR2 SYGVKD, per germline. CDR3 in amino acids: CAIRGGEQASSYNSPLHF. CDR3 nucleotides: TGTGCCATCAGAGGAGGTGAACAGGCCAGCTCCTATAATTCACCCCTCCACTTT.

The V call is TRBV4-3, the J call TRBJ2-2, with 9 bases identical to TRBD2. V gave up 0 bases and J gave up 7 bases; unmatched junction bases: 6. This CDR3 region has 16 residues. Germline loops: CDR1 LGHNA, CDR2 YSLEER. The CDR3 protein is CASSQETSGLFGELFF. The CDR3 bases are TGCGCCAGCAGCCAAGAGACTAGCGGTCTCTTCGGGGAGCTGTTTTTT.

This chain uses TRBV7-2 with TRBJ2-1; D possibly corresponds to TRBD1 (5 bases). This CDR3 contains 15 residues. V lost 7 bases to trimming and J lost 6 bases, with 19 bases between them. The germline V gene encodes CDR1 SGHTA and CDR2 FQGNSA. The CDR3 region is CASIPQVVGSNEQFF. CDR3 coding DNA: TGTGCCAGCATACCACAGGTGGTCGGGTCCAATGAGCAGTTCTTC.

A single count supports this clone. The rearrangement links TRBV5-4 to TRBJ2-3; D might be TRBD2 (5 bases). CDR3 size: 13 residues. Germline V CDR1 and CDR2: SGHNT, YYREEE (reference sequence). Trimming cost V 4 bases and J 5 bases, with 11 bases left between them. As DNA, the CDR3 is TGTGCCAGCAGCCCTCGTCGGGGAGATACGCAGTATTTT. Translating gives CASSPRRGDTQYF.

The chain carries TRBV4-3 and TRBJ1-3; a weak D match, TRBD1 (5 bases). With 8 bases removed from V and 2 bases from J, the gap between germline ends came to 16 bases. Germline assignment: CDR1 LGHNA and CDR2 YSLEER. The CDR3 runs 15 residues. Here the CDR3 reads CASGAAARTGNTIYF. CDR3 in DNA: TGCGCCAGCGGGGCGGCAGCCCGGACTGGAAACACCATATATTTT.

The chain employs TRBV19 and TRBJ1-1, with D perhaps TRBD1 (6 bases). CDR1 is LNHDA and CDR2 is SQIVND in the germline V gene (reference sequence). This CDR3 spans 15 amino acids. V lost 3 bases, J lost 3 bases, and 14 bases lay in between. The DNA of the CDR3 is TGTGCCAGTAGTATGTTCAAACAGGGTTACACTGAAGCTTTCTTT. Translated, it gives CASSMFKQGYTEAFF. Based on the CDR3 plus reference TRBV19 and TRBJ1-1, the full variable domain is DGGITQSPKYLFRKEGQNVTLSCEQNLNHDAMYWYRQDPGQGLRLIYYSQIVNDFQKGDIAEGYSVSREKKESFPLTVTSAQKNPTAFYLCASSMFKQGYTEAFFGQGTRLTVV.

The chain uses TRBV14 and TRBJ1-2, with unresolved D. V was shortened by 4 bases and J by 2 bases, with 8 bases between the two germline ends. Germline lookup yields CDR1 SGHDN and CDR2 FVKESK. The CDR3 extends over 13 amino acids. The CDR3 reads CASSPSTNYGYTF. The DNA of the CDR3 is TGTGCCAGCAGCCCTTCAACCAACTATGGCTACACCTTC.

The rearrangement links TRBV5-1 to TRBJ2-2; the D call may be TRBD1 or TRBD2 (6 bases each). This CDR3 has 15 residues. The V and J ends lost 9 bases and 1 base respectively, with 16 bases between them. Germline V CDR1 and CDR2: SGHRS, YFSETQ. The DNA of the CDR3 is TGCGCCACCGGACGGGGGCAGGGGAACACCGGGGAGCTGTTTTTT. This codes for CATGRGQGNTGELFF.

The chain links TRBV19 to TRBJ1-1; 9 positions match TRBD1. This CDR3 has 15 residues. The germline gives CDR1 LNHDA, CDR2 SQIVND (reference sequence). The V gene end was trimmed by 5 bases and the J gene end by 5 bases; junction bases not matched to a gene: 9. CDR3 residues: CASSYRDRAGTEAFF. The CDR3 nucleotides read TGTGCCAGTAGTTATAGGGACAGGGCCGGGACTGAAGCTTTCTTT.

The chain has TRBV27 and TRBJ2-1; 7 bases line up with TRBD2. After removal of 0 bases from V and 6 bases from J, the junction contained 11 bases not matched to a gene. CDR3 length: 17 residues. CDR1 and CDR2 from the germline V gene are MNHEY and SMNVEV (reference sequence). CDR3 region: CASSLSSGDYHFNEQFF. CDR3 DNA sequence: TGTGCCAGCAGTTTATCCTCCGGGGACTACCACTTCAATGAGCAGTTCTTC.

The CDR3 nucleotides read TGTGCCAGCAGCTTTCTCCTGCACAAAGGGACACACACTGAAGCTTTCTTT. Its translation: CASSFLLHKGTHTEAFF. V is TRBV7-2 and J is TRBJ1-1; possible D gene TRBD1, 6 bases. Trimming stripped 3 bases from V and 3 bases from J, with 20 bases between. Germline V gene lookup returns CDR1 SGHTA and CDR2 FQGNSA. The CDR3 consists of 17 residues.

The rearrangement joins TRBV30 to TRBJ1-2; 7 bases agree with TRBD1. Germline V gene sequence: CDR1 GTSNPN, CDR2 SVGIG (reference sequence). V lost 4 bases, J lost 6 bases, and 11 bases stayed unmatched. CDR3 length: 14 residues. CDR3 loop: CAWIIQGSRDGYTF. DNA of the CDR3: TGTGCCTGGATCATACAGGGGAGTAGGGATGGCTACACCTTC.

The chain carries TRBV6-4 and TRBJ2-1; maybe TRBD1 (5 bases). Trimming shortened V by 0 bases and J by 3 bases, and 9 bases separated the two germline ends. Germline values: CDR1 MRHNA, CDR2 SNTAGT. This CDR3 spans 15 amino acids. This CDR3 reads CASSDSGAYYNEQFF. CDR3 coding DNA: TGTGCCAGCAGTGACTCTGGGGCTTACTACAATGAGCAGTTCTTC.

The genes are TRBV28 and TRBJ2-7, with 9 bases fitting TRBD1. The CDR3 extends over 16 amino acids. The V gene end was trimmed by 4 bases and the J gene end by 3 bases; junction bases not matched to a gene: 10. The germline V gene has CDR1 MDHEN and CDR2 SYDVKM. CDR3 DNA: TGTGCCAGCAGTTCGACCGGGACAGGGATTTTCTACGAGCAGTACTTC. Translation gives CASSSTGTGIFYEQYF.

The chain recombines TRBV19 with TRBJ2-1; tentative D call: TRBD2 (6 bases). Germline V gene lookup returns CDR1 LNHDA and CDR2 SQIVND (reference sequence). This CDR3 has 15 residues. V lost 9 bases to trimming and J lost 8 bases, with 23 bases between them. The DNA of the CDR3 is TGTGCCAGCGCCTCGGCTCCTAGCGAGAGCCATGAGCAGTTCTTC. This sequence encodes CASASAPSESHEQFF.

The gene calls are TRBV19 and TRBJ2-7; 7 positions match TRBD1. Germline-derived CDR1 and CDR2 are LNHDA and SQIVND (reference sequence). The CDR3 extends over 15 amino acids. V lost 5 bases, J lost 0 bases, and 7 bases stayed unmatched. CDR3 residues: CASSDRDSNSYEQYF. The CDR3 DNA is TGTGCCAGTAGTGACAGGGACAGCAACTCCTACGAGCAGTACTTC. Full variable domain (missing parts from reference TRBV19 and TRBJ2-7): DGGITQSPKYLFRKEGQNVTLSCEQNLNHDAMYWYRQDPGQGLRLIYYSQIVNDFQKGDIAEGYSVSREKKESFPLTVTSAQKNPTAFYLCASSDRDSNSYEQYFGPGTRLTVT.

CDR3 protein: CASGRGLGAFF. The CDR3 nucleotides are TGTGCCAGCGGCAGGGGATTGGGGGCTTTCTTT. This chain joins TRBV28 and TRBJ1-1; D is possibly TRBD1 (6 bases). Trimming removed 8 bases from V and 11 bases from J, with 15 bases in between. CDR1 is MDHEN and CDR2 is SYDVKM in the germline V gene. The length of the CDR3 is 11 residues. Full variable domain (outside the CDR3, taken from reference TRBV28 and TRBJ1-1): DVKVTQSSRYLVKRTGEKVFLECVQDMDHENMFWYRQDPGLGLRLIYFSYDVKMKEKGDIPEGYSVSREKKERFSLILESASTNQTSMYLCASGRGLGAFFGQGTRLTVV.

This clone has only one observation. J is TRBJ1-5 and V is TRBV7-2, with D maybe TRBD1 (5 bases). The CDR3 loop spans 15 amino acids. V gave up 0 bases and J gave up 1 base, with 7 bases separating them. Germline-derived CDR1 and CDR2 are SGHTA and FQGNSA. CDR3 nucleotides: TGTGCCAGCAGCTTAGCCCGACAGAGCAATCAGCCCCAGCATTTT. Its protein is CASSLARQSNQPQHF.

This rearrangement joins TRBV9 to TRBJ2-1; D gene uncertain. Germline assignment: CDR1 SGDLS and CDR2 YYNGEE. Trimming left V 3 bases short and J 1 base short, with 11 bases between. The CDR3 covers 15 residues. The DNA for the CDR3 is TGTGCCAGCAGCGCAGCCTTGGGTTCCTACAATGAGCAGTTCTTC. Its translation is CASSAALGSYNEQFF.